Reported below is one T cell receptor beta chain. The antigen remains undetermined. This CDR3 is built from 14 residues. The V gene end was trimmed by 6 bases and the J gene end by 0 bases; junction bases not matched to a gene: 5. This entry belongs to a study of T-cell memory formation after mild COVID-19. Study-wide results and caveats: Shrinking CD4+ clones were chiefly CM and EM; CD8+ ones were chiefly EMRA. Second-wave clones with a day 37 peak had unconfirmed SARS-CoV-2 specificity.

5'RACE with constant-segment primers yielded barcoded, UMI-tagged TCR alpha and TCR beta cDNA libraries. Each CDR3 protein gets one entry after TCRdb re-called the 5' RACE reads with MiXCR. This table holds fewer than 700,000 distinct CDR3 sequences, about a sixth found once. The genes are TRBV12-3 or TRBV12-4 and TRBJ2-7; 7 bases align to TRBD1. The TCR was taken from an adult woman who had mild COVID-19 (a few samples of this study predate the infection). Cell type and time point are not known. The sample comprised PBMCs or a T cell subset sorted from them (not recorded which). The CDR3 loop is CASSDRESSYEQYF. The CDR3 DNA follows: TGTGCCAGCAGCGACAGGGAAAGCTCCTACGAGCAGTACTTC.